Shown below are 19 T cell receptor beta chains from a single sample sequenced in a study of beta chain features in type 1 diabetes. All of the isolated RNA was reverse transcribed, so expressed TCRB transcripts were sequenced. Assay used: immunoSEQ multiplex PCR; TCRdb lists only in-frame clones, some missing. The repertoire consists of hundreds of thousands of clones, with 15% occurring once and the leading ten covering about 0.097%. The sequenced material came from naive CD4+ T cells from blood. The origin of the receptors is a man aged 18 to 35 in good health.

V gene TRBV10-3 combines with J gene TRBJ2-1; possibly TRBD1 for D (7 bases). The length of the CDR3 is 15 residues. The ends were cut back, 5 bases at V and 6 bases at J, with 17 bases in the middle. Per the germline V gene, CDR1 is ENHRY and CDR2 is SYGVKD. The DNA of the CDR3 is TGTGCCATCAGTTGGGTGGAGGGGGCTAGCAATGAGCAGTTCTTC. This gives the protein CAISWVEGASNEQFF.

This clone was recorded a few times. This CDR3 reads CASSPSWGEHEQYF. Written as DNA, the CDR3 is TGTGCCAGCTCACCCTCATGGGGGGAACACGAGCAGTACTTC. The chain combines TRBV18 with TRBJ2-7; possibly TRBD2 for D (6 bases). The CDR3 covers 14 residues. The V end lost 3 bases, the J end lost 5 bases, and 14 bases lay between the germline ends. Germline V gene sequence: CDR1 KGHSH, CDR2 LQKENI.

The gene calls are TRBV7-9 and TRBJ2-2; the match to TRBD1 covers 7 bases. Germline CDR1 and CDR2: SEHNR and FQNEAQ (reference sequence). The trim removed 5 bases at V and 0 bases at J, leaving 3 bases unmatched. This CDR3 is built from 15 residues. CDR3 bases: TGTGCCAGCAGCATCGGACAGGCGAACACCGGGGAGCTGTTTTTT. Its protein is CASSIGQANTGELFF.

The genes are TRBV30 and TRBJ1-6; 7 positions agree with TRBD1. This CDR3 has 16 residues. CDR1 is GTSNPN, CDR2 SVGIG, per germline (reference sequence). Trimming removed 2 bases from V and 4 bases from J; junction bases left unmatched: 8. Here the CDR3 reads CAWSPDRVPYNSPLHF. DNA for the CDR3: TGTGCCTGGAGTCCTGACAGGGTCCCATATAATTCACCCCTCCACTTT.

The rearrangement uses TRBV15 and TRBJ2-2, with 9 bases aligning to TRBD1. This CDR3 comprises 15 residues. With V trimmed by 4 bases and J by 5 bases, 5 bases remained unmatched. In germline, CDR1 is LNHNV, CDR2 YYDKDF (reference sequence). CDR3 nucleotide sequence: TGTGCCACCAGCACTGGACAGGGGAGGACCGGGGAGCTGTTTTTT. This codes for CATSTGQGRTGELFF.

The CDR3 sequence: CASSQDLTSGNNEQFF. The CDR3 bases are TGTGCCAGCAGCCAAGACCTTACAAGCGGGAACAATGAGCAGTTCTTC. The chain couples TRBV4-2 to TRBJ2-1; 7 nucleotides match TRBD2. After removal of 0 bases from V and 5 bases from J, the junction contained 7 bases not matched to a gene. The CDR3 consists of 16 residues. Germline lookup yields CDR1 LGHNA and CDR2 YNFKEQ.

The rearrangement joins TRBV7-2 to TRBJ2-7; D assignment may be TRBD1 or TRBD2 (5 bases each). The CDR3 length is 13 residues. V lost 6 bases, J lost 7 bases, and 16 bases lay in between. Germline loops: CDR1 SGHTA, CDR2 FQGNSA. CDR3 protein: CASRTPGPGEQYF. The CDR3 bases are TGTGCCAGCAGGACACCGGGGCCTGGGGAGCAGTACTTC.

A few counts support this clone. The V gene is TRBV5-1, the J gene TRBJ2-7, with D possibly called TRBD1 or TRBD2 (5 bases each). This CDR3 has 15 amino acids. CDR1 is SGHRS, CDR2 YFSETQ, per germline. V was pared by 0 bases and J by 4 bases, with 14 bases between. Here the CDR3 reads CASSLATGDGYEQYF. The CDR3 region has the DNA TGCGCCAGCAGCTTGGCCACCGGGGACGGGTACGAGCAGTACTTC.

The chain employs TRBV7-3 and TRBJ2-7, with 14 bases matching TRBD2. With V trimmed by 5 bases and J by 8 bases, 5 bases remained unmatched. The CDR3 spans 14 residues. The germline CDR1 and CDR2 sequences are SGHTA and FQGTGA. CDR3 sequence reads: CASSPTSGRAKQYF. CDR3 nucleotides: TGTGCCAGCAGCCCGACTAGCGGGAGGGCGAAGCAGTACTTC.

In this sample, this clone turned up a few times. At one boundary the junction diverges from the germline segment, which might be a read error. The rearrangement joins TRBV28 to TRBJ2-3; 8 bases align to TRBD1. The germline CDR1 and CDR2 sequences are MDHEN and SYDVKM. This CDR3 region has 12 residues. The CDR3 DNA follows: TGCTACACAGGGGGACAAACAGATACGCAGTATTTT. This translates into CYTGGQTDTQYF.

The chain combines TRBV28 with TRBJ1-5, with 7 bases lining up with TRBD1. The germline V gene encodes CDR1 MDHEN and CDR2 SYDVKM. The CDR3 sequence is 18 residues long. The junction had 15 bases not matched to a gene; V was cut back by 3 bases and J by 4 bases. The CDR3 sequence is CASSFGNPGRGMNQPQHF. The CDR3, as DNA: TGTGCCAGCAGTTTTGGGAACCCCGGCAGGGGGATGAATCAGCCCCAGCATTTT.

This clone has more than one count but fewer than ten. The sample holds other DNA sequences that translate to the same CDR3. The rearrangement links TRBV7-9 to TRBJ1-1; 7 nucleotides align to TRBD1. CDR1 SEHNR and CDR2 FQNEAQ come from the germline V gene (reference sequence). V shed 1 base and J 2 bases; nucleotides not matched to a gene: 1. This CDR3 region has 14 residues. CDR3: CASSLGTGNTEAFF. The CDR3 coding sequence is TGTGCCAGCAGCTTAGGGACAGGTAACACTGAAGCTTTCTTT.

The V and J genes are TRBV28 and TRBJ1-1, with D possibly being TRBD1 (5 bases). The CDR3 is 12 residues long. Trimming cost V 7 bases and J 9 bases, with 15 bases left between them. The germline V gene encodes CDR1 MDHEN and CDR2 SYDVKM. For the CDR3, the DNA is TGTGCCAGCAAGCTCTCCCAGGGTAAAGCTTTCTTT. Translating gives CASKLSQGKAFF.

This clone showed up just a few times. This chain connects TRBV6-5 to TRBJ1-2, with D uncertain. The CDR3 is 13 residues long. Trimming took 4 bases from V and 4 from J, leaving 10 bases between them. From germline, CDR1 is MNHEY and CDR2 SVGAGI. The DNA of the CDR3 is TGTGCCAGCAGTTTCGACAAGTTCTATGGCTACACCTTC. It yields the protein CASSFDKFYGYTF.

This clone was seen a handful of times. V usage is TRBV6-1 and J usage is TRBJ1-5, with a possible D match to TRBD1 (5 bases). The germline gives CDR1 MNHNS, CDR2 SASEGT. This CDR3 is 14 amino acids long. The germline V and J ends were trimmed by 6 bases and 9 bases, with 18 bases remaining between them. The CDR3 sequence is CASSVNRGERPQHF. In DNA, the CDR3 is TGTGCCAGCAGCGTTAATCGGGGGGAGCGGCCCCAGCATTTT.

This chain connects TRBV19 to TRBJ2-7; no clear D gene. The V end lost 5 bases, the J end lost 0 bases, and 14 bases lay between the germline ends. The V gene's germline CDR1 is LNHDA and CDR2 SQIVND (reference sequence). The length of the CDR3 is 15 residues. CDR3 amino acids: CASSRVAGSSYEQYF. The CDR3, as DNA: TGTGCCAGTAGTCGGGTGGCCGGTAGCTCCTACGAGCAGTACTTC.

This clone appeared a few times. The CDR3 bases are TGTGCCAGCAGCCAATTGTATCCTCTAGCGGGAGCCGTCAATGAGCAGTTCTTC. Encoded protein: CASSQLYPLAGAVNEQFF. The V gene is TRBV14, the J gene TRBJ2-1; TRBD2 agrees at 10 bases. The junction had 13 bases not matched to a gene; V was cut back by 2 bases and J by 6 bases. The germline gives CDR1 SGHDN, CDR2 FVKESK. This CDR3 region has 18 residues. The full variable domain, with the rest looked up from reference TRBV14 and TRBJ2-1, is EAGVTQFPSHSVIEKGQTVTLRCDPISGHDNLYWYRRVMGKEIKFLLHFVKESKQDESGMPNNRFLAERTGGTYSTLKVQPAELEDSGVYFCASSQLYPLAGAVNEQFFGPGTRLTVL.

This chain links TRBV29-1 with TRBJ2-5, with 8 bases matching TRBD2. V shed 4 bases and J 5 bases; nucleotides not matched to a gene: 6. This CDR3 comprises 13 residues. Germline values: CDR1 SQVTM, CDR2 ANQGSEA. CDR3 amino acids: CSVVRGGLETQYF. The CDR3 nucleotides are TGCAGCGTTGTCCGGGGGGGCCTCGAGACCCAGTACTTC.

The table lists this clone with a count of one. V is TRBV9 and J is TRBJ2-5; possibly TRBD2 for D (5 bases). The CDR3 consists of 17 residues. The germline CDR1 and CDR2 sequences are SGDLS and YYNGEE. The germline V and J ends were trimmed by 2 bases and 5 bases, with 22 bases remaining between them. The CDR3 loop is CASSVDGGPPRGETQYF. The CDR3 nucleotides read TGTGCCAGCAGCGTTGATGGAGGCCCGCCGCGTGGGGAGACCCAGTACTTC.